This is a list of T cell receptor beta chains from one sample in a study of OX40 agonist ivuxolimab in advanced cancers. The protocol was immunoSEQ multiplex PCR, while the TCRdb copy is restricted to in-frame clones and leaves out a portion. The sample records some 20,000 clones, around two thirds being singletons. This sample comprised CD4+ or CD8+ T cells sorted from blood, obtained in a trial of the OX40 agonist ivuxolimab. The receptors come from an adult with an advanced solid tumor such as melanoma, head and neck, liver or kidney cancer. CDR3s include the opening cysteine and the closing phenylalanine or tryptophan. The D gene is left open where the match is weak. Only part of the rows carry a size: once, few, many, or a class if the clone is expanded.

.,TRBJ1-2,TRBV6-5,.,CASSYSPGPDYGYTF,TGTGCCAGCAGTTACTCTCCAGGGCCTGACTATGGCTACACCTTC
.,TRBJ2-7,TRBV27,TRBD2,CASSLAGRGNEQYF,TGTGCCAGCAGTTTGGCCGGGAGGGGGAACGAGCAGTACTTC
.,TRBJ2-5,TRBV7-9,.,CASSFGRGETQYF,TGTGCCAGCAGCTTTGGCCGGGGAGAGACCCAGTACTTC
.,TRBJ2-7,TRBV27,.,CASGGGGDEQYF,TGTGCCAGCGGGGGAGGCGGGGACGAGCAGTACTTC
.,TRBJ1-5,TRBV7-2,.,CASSLDPGVWPQHF,TGTGCCAGCAGCTTAGATCCAGGCGTGTGGCCCCAGCATTTT
.,TRBJ2-1,TRBV5-6,.,CASSFEGINSYNEQFF,TGTGCCAGCAGCTTTGAGGGGATCAACTCCTACAATGAGCAGTTCTTC
once,TRBJ2-7,TRBV2,TRBD2,CASSEVNDSGPTYEQYF,TGTGCCAGCAGTGAAGTAAACGATAGCGGGCCCACCTACGAGCAGTACTTC
once,TRBJ1-2,TRBV5-5,.,CASSLADGYTF,TGTGCCAGCAGCTTGGCAGATGGCTACACCTTC
.,TRBJ2-2,TRBV7-3,TRBD1,CASSLIGGEYTGELFF,TGTGCCAGCAGCTTAATAGGGGGCGAGTACACCGGGGAGCTGTTTTTT
once,TRBJ2-7,TRBV5-1,TRBD2,CASSDVAGLTYEQYF,TGCGCCAGCAGTGATGTAGCGGGGTTAACCTACGAGCAGTACTTC
.,TRBJ1-3,TRBV4-3,.,CASSASGFSGNTIYF,TGCGCCAGCAGCGCATCAGGGTTCTCTGGAAACACCATATATTTT
.,TRBJ2-7,TRBV4-3,TRBD2,CASSQDLAGVSYEQYF,TGCGCCAGCAGCCAAGATCTAGCGGGGGTCTCCTACGAGCAGTACTTC
.,TRBJ1-1,TRBV7-6,TRBD1,CASRTGAGTEAFF,TGTGCCAGCAGGACAGGGGCTGGCACTGAAGCTTTCTTT
.,TRBJ1-1,TRBV10-3,TRBD1,CAISTDRANTEAFF,TGTGCCATCAGTACGGACAGGGCGAACACTGAAGCTTTCTTT
.,TRBJ1-4,TRBV6-5,.,CASMGGLSGEKLFF,TGTGCCAGCATGGGGGGCCTAAGCGGTGAAAAACTGTTTTTT
.,TRBJ1-2,TRBV7-9,.,CASTASSGYGRYGYTF,TGTGCCAGCACCGCAAGTTCAGGGTACGGCAGATATGGCTACACCTTC
.,TRBJ2-7,TRBV10-3,.,CAIGEGYEQYF,TGTGCCATCGGAGAAGGGTACGAGCAGTACTTC
.,TRBJ2-3,TRBV6-5,.,CASSYLRASTDTQYF,TGTGCCAGCAGTTACCTACGTGCTAGCACAGATACGCAGTATTTT
.,TRBJ1-5,TRBV7-9,.,CASSPDGNQPQHF,TGTGCCAGCAGCCCAGACGGGAATCAGCCCCAGCATTTT
.,TRBJ2-7,TRBV5-8,.,CASSRDGPYEQYF,TGTGCCAGCAGCCGAGACGGACCCTACGAGCAGTACTTC
.,TRBJ1-5,TRBV15,.,CATSRDGAEWGNQPQHF,TGTGCCACCAGCAGAGATGGGGCCGAATGGGGCAATCAGCCCCAGCATTTT
.,TRBJ1-4,TRBV6-5,.,CASSFTPRGSNEKLFF,TGTGCCAGCAGTTTTACCCCCCGAGGATCTAATGAAAAACTGTTTTTT
medium-sized,TRBJ1-6,TRBV9,.,CASSVVAMGNSPLHF,TGTGCCAGCAGCGTAGTCGCGATGGGGAATTCACCCCTCCACTTT
.,TRBJ2-3,TRBV4-1,TRBD2,CASSPTPGGITDTQYF,TGCGCCAGCAGCCCGACTCCGGGGGGGATCACAGATACGCAGTATTTT
medium-sized,TRBJ2-3,TRBV9,.,CASSAQGRTDTQYF,TGTGCCAGCAGCGCCCAGGGACGCACAGATACGCAGTATTTT
few,TRBJ1-1,TRBV19,.,CASRAGTDTEAFF,TGTGCCAGTAGAGCAGGGACGGACACTGAAGCTTTCTTT
.,TRBJ1-6,TRBV18,.,CASSPPAGSFNSPLHF,TGTGCCAGCTCACCACCGGCCGGAAGTTTTAATTCACCCCTCCACTTT
.,TRBJ1-5,TRBV6-5,.,CASSYVDSNNQPQHF,TGTGCCAGCAGTTACGTCGACAGTAACAATCAGCCCCAGCATTTT
.,TRBJ2-5,TRBV5-1,TRBD2,CASSLTSGGPHNF,TGCGCCAGCAGCTTGACTAGCGGGGGCCCACATAACTTC
.,TRBJ2-7,TRBV28,.,CASSPDTYEQYF,TGTGCCAGCAGTCCAGACACCTACGAGCAGTACTTC
.,TRBJ1-5,TRBV4-1,.,CASSYDGNSNQPQHF,TGCGCCAGCAGCTACGACGGAAATAGCAATCAGCCCCAGCATTTT
.,TRBJ1-3,TRBV19,.,CASTPAASRPISGNTIYF,TGTGCCAGTACTCCGGCAGCCTCAAGGCCGATCTCTGGAAACACCATATATTTT
.,TRBJ2-1,TRBV6-1,TRBD1,CASSEAGTGIYNEQFF,TGTGCCAGCAGTGAAGCGGGGACAGGGATTTACAATGAGCAGTTCTTC
.,TRBJ2-7,TRBV27,TRBD2,CASSEAGTSVYEQYF,TGTGCCAGCAGTGAAGCCGGGACTAGCGTTTACGAGCAGTACTTC
.,TRBJ2-1,TRBV10-3,.,CAISGGSGVYEQFF,TGTGCCATCAGTGGGGGGTCTGGGGTGTATGAGCAGTTCTTC
few,TRBJ1-1,TRBV27,.,CASSLWGTMNTEAFF,TGTGCCAGCAGTTTATGGGGGACGATGAACACTGAAGCTTTCTTT
few,TRBJ1-1,TRBV27,.,CASRPYGNTEAFF,TGTGCCAGCAGACCCTATGGGAACACTGAAGCTTTCTTT
few,TRBJ2-1,TRBV2,TRBD2,CASSEGAGEYNEQFF,TGTGCCAGCAGTGAAGGGGCGGGGGAGTACAATGAGCAGTTCTTC
.,TRBJ2-7,TRBV28,.,CASSLYPLYEQYF,TGTGCCAGCAGTTTATATCCCCTCTACGAGCAGTACTTC
.,TRBJ1-1,TRBV6-5,TRBD1,CASSYDRGTEAFF,TGTGCCAGCAGTTACGACAGGGGAACTGAAGCTTTCTTT
few,TRBJ1-5,TRBV19,.,CASNSVLGQPQHF,TGTGCCAGTAATAGTGTATTGGGACAGCCCCAGCATTTT
.,TRBJ2-3,TRBV2,TRBD2,CASSERAGDTDTQYF,TGTGCCAGCAGTGAAAGGGCGGGGGACACAGATACGCAGTATTTT
few,TRBJ2-7,TRBV19,TRBD1,CASSTHRGYEQYF,TGTGCCAGTAGTACACACAGGGGCTACGAGCAGTACTTC
.,TRBJ2-7,TRBV28,TRBD1,CASSIQGATYEQYF,TGTGCCAGCAGTATCCAGGGGGCGACCTACGAGCAGTACTTC
.,TRBJ2-7,TRBV5-6,.,CASSYAGAYEQYF,TGTGCCAGCAGTTACGCAGGGGCTTACGAGCAGTACTTC
.,TRBJ2-7,TRBV4-1,.,CASSQVPGPYEQYF,TGCGCCAGCAGCCAAGTTCCAGGACCCTACGAGCAGTACTTC
.,TRBJ2-2,TRBV27,.,CASSFASGTGELFF,TGTGCCAGCAGTTTTGCTTCGGGCACCGGGGAGCTGTTTTTT
.,TRBJ1-1,TRBV6-5,.,CASSPGHSTNTEAFF,TGTGCCAGCAGTCCGGGACACTCCACGAACACTGAAGCTTTCTTT
medium-sized,TRBJ2-1,TRBV28,TRBD1,CASTSGQGRVDEQFF,TGTGCCAGCACCTCCGGACAGGGGAGGGTCGATGAGCAGTTCTTC
few,TRBJ2-7,TRBV28,TRBD2,CASSPGLAIYEQYF,TGTGCCAGCAGTCCCGGACTAGCGATCTACGAGCAGTACTTC
.,TRBJ2-7,TRBV10-3,.,CAISDRAYEQYF,TGTGCCATCAGTGACAGGGCCTACGAGCAGTACTTC
many,TRBJ1-2,TRBV25-1,.,CASSEGGDGYTF,TGTGCCAGCAGTGAAGGGGGCGATGGCTACACCTTC
.,TRBJ1-5,TRBV6-6,.,CASSSAGGQPQHF,TGTGCCAGCAGTTCCGCGGGGGGCCAGCCCCAGCATTTT
.,TRBJ1-2,TRBV11-2,.,CASSFGGALYGYTF,TGTGCCAGCAGCTTCGGAGGGGCCCTCTATGGCTACACCTTC
.,TRBJ2-3,TRBV4-3,.,CASSQDLSGVITDTQYF,TGCGCCAGCAGCCAAGATCTGTCAGGGGTTATAACAGATACGCAGTATTTT
.,TRBJ2-7,TRBV5-6,.,CASTLGPHEQYF,TGTGCCAGCACCCTCGGGCCTCACGAGCAGTACTTC
.,TRBJ2-5,TRBV4-3,.,CASSQGRAAEETQYF,TGCGCCAGCAGCCAAGGGAGGGCCGCGGAAGAGACCCAGTACTTC
.,TRBJ2-3,TRBV4-1,.,CASSLGYTSTDTQYF,TGCGCCAGCAGCCTAGGGTACACTAGCACAGATACGCAGTATTTT
.,TRBJ2-3,TRBV7-2,.,CASSLGLDTDTQYF,TGTGCCAGCAGCTTAGGGCTTGACACAGATACGCAGTATTTT